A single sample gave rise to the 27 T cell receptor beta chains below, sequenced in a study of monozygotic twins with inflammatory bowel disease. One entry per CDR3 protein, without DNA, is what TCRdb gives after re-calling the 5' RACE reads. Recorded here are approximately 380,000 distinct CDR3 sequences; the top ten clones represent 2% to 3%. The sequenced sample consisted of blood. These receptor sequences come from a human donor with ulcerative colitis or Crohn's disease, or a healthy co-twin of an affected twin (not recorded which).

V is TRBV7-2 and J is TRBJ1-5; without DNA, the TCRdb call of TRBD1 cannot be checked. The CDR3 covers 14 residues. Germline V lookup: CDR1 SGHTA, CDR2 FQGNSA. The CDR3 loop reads CASTPAGTNQPQHF.

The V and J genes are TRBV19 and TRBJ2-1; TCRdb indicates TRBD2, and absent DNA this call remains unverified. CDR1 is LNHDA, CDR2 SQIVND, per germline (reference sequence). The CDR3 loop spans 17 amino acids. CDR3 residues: CASSIGTPGLATNEQFF.

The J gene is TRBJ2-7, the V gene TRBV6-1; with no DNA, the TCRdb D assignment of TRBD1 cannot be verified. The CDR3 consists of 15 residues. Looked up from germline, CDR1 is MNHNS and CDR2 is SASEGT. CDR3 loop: CASSESGTGGYEQYF.

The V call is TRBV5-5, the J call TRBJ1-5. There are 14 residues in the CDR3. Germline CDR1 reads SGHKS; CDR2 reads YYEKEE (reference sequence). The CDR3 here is CASSFEPREQPQHF.

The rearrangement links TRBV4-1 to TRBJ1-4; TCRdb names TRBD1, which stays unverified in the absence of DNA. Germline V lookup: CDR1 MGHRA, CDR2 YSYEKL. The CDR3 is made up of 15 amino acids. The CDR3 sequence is CASSPVGVGDEKLFF.

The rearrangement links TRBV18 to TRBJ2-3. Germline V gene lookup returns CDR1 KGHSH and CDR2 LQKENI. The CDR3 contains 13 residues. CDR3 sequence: CASSNIQRDTQYF.

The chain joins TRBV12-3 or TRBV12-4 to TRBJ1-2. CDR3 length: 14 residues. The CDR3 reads CASSLWSANYGYTF.

Here the CDR3 reads CAWSVPTGWNNQPQHF. The chain is built from TRBV30 and TRBJ1-5; without DNA, the TCRdb call of TRBD1 cannot be checked. CDR1 and CDR2 from the germline V gene are GTSNPN and SVGIG (reference sequence). CDR3 length: 16 amino acids.

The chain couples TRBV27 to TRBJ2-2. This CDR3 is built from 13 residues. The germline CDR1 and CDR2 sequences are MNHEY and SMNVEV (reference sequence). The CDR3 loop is CASRLTSTGELFF.

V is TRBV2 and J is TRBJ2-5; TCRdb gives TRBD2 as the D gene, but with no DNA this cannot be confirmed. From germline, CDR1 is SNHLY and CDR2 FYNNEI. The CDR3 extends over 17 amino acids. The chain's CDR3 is CASSDIKLAGDQETQYF.

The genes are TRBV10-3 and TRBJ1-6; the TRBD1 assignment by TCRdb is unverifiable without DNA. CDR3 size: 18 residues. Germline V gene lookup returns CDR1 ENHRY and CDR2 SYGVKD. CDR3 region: CAISAIGQGASYNSPLHF.

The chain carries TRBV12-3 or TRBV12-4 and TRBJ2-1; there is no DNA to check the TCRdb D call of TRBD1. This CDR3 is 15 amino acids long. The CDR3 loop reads CASNPTGTVNNEQFF.

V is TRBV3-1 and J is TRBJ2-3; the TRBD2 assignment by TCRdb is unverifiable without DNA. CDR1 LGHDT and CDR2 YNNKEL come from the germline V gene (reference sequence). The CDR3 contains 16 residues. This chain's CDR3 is CASSEPGLAAIDTQYF.

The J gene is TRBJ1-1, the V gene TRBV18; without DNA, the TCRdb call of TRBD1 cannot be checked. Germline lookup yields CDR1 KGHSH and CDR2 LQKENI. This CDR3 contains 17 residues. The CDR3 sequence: CASSPPVGGTVNTEAFF.

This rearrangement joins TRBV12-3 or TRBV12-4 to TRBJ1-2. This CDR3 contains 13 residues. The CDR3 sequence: CASSLAGVSGYTF.

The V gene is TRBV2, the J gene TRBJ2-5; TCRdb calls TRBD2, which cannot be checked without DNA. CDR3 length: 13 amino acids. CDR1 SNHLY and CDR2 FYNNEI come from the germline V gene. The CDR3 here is CASSIEGRETQYF.

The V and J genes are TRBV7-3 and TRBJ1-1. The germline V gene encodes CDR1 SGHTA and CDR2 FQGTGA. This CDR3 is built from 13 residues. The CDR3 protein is CASSPFVNTEAFF.

CDR3 amino acids: CASSFATLGEQYF. The rearrangement links TRBV12-3 or TRBV12-4 to TRBJ2-7. The CDR3 sequence is 13 residues long.

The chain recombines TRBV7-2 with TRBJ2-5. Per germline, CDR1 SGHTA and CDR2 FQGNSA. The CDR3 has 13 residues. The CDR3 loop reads CASSKKGRETQYF.

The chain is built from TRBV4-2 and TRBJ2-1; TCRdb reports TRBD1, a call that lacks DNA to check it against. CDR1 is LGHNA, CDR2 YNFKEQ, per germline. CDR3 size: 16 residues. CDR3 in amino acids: CASSPFPGRPDNEQFF.

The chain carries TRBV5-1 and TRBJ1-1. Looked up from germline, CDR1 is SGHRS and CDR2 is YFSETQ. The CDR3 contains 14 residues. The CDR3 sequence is CASSFTGSNTEAFF.

CDR3 protein: CASSVGLRGQGIYEQYF. The chain is built from TRBV9 and TRBJ2-7; lacking DNA, the TRBD1 call made by TCRdb goes unchecked. The V gene's germline CDR1 is SGDLS and CDR2 YYNGEE. The CDR3 is made up of 17 amino acids.

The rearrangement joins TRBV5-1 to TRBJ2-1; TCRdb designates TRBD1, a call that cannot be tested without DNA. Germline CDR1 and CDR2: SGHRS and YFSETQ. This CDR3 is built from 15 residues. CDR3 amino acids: CASMGGRSSYNEQFF.

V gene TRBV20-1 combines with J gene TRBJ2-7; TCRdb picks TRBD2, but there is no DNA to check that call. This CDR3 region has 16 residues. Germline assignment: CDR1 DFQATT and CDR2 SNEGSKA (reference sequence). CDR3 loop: CSARVFPLELAREQYF.

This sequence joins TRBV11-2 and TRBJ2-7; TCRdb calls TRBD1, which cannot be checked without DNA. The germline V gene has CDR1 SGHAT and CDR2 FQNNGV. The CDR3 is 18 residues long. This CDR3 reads CASSLGGGQGPSSYEQYF. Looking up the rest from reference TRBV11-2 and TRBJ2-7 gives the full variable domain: EAGVAQSPRYKIIEKRQSVAFWCNPISGHATLYWYQQILGQGPKLLIQFQNNGVVDDSQLPKDRFSAERLKGVDSTLKIQPAKLEDSAVYLCASSLGGGQGPSSYEQYFGPGTRLTVT.

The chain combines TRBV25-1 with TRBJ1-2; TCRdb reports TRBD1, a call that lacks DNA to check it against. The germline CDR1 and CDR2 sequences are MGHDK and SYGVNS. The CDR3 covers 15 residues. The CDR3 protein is CASSDPGQAQYGYTF.

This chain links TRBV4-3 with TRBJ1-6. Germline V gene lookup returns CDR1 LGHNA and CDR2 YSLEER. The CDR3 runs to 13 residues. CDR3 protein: CASSQDLDSPLHF.